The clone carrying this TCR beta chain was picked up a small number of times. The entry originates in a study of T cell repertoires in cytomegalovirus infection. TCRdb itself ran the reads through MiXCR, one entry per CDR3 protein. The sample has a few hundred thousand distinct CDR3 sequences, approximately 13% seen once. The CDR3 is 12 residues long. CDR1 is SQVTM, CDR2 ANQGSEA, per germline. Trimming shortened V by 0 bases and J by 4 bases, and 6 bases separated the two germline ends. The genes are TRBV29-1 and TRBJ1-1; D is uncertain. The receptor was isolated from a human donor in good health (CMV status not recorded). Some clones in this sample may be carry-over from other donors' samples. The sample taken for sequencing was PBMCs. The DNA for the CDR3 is TGCAGCGTTGAAGATCCGGGCACTGAAGCTTTCTTT. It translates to CSVEDPGTEAFF.